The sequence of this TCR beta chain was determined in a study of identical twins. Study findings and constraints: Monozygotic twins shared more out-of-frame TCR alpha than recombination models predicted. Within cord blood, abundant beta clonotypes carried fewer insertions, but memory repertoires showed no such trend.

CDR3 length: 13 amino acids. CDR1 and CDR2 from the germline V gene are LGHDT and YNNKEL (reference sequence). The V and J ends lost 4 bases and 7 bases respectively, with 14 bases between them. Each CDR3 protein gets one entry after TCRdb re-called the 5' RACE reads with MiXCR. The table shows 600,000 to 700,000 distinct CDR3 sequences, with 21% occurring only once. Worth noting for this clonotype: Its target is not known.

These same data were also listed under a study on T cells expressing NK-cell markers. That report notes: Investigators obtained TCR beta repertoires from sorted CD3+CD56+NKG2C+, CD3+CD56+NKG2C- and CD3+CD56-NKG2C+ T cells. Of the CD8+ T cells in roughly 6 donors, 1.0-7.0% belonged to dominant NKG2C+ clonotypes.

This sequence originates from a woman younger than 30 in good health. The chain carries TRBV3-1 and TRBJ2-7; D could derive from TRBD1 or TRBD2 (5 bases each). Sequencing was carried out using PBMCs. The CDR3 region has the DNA TGTGCCAGCAGCCCAACCGGGGCTCTTGAGCAGTACTTC. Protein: CASSPTGALEQYF.